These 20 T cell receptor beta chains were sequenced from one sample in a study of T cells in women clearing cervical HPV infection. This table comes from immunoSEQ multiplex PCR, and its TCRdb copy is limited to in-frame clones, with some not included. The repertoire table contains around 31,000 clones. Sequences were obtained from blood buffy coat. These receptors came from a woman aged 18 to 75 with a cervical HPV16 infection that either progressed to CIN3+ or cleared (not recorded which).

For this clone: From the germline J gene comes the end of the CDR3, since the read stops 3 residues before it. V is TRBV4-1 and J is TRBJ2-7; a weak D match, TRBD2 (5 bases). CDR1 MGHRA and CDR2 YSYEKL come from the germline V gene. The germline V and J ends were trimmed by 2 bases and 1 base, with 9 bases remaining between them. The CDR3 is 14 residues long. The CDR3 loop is CASSQLTGSYEQYF. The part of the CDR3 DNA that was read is TGCGCCAGCAGCCAACTTACGGGGTCCTACGAG.

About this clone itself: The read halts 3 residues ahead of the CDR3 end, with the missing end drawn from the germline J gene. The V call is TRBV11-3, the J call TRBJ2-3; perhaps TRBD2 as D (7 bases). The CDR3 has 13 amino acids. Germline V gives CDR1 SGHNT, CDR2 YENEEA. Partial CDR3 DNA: TGTGCCAGCAGCTTGGGGGGGGCTGAGACG. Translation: CASSLGGAET. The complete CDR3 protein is CASSLGGAETQYF.

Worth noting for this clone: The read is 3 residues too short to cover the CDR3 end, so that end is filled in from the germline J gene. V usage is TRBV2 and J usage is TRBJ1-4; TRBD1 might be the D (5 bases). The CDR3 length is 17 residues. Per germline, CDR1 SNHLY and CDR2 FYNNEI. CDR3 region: CASSATGLPSDSSPLFF. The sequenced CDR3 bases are TGTGCCAGCAGTGCTACGGGACTGCCTAGCGATAGTTCACCA.

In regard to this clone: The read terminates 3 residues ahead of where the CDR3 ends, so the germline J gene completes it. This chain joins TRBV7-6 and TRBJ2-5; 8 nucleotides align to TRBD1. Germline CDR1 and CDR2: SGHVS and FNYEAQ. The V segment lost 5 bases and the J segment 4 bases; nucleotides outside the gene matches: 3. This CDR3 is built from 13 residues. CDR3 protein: CASSRDRGETQYF. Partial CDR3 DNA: TGTGCCAGCAGCCGTGACAGGGGAGAGACC. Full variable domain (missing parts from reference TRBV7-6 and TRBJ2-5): GAGVSQSPRYKVTKRGQDVALRCDPISGHVSLYWYRQALGQGPEFLTYFNYEAQQDKSGLPNDRFSAERPEGSISTLTIQRTEQRDSAMYRCASSRDRGETQYFGPGTRLLVL.

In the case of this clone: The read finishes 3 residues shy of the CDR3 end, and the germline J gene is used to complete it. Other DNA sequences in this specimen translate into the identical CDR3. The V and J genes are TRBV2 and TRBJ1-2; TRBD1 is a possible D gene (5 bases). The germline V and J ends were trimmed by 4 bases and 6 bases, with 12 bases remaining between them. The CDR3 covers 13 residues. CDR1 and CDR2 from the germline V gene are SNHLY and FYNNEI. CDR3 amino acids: CASSARGGDGYTF. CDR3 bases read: TGTGCCAGCAGTGCTAGGGGCGGGGATGGC.

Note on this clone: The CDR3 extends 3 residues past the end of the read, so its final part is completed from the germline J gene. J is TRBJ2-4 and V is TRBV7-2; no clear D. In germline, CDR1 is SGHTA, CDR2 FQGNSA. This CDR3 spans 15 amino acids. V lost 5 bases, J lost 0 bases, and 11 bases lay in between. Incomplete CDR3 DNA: TGTGCCAGCAGCCCAGGCGCATTAGCCAAAAACATT. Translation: CASSPGALAKNI. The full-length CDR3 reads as CASSPGALAKNIQYF.

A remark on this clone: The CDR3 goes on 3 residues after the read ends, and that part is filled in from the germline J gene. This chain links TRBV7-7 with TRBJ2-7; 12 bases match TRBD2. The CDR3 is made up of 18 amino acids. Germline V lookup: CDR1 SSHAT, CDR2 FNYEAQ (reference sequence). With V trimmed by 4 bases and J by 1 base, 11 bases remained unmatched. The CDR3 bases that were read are TGTGCCAGCAGCTGGATGGGACACGGGACTAGCGGGTCCTACGAG. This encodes CASSWMGHGTSGSYE. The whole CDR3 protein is CASSWMGHGTSGSYEQYF.

The CDR3 here is CSAAGLEVDNEQFF. CDR3 DNA (partial): TGCAGTGCTGCGGGACTAGAAGTCGACAATGAG. The V gene is TRBV20-1, the J gene TRBJ2-1; the match to TRBD2 covers 8 bases. Sequencing ends 3 residues short of the CDR3 end; the germline J gene provides the rest. There are 14 residues in the CDR3. Germline assignment: CDR1 DFQATT and CDR2 SNEGSKA (reference sequence). With 5 bases clipped from V and 5 bases from J, the junction kept 8 bases outside the gene matches.

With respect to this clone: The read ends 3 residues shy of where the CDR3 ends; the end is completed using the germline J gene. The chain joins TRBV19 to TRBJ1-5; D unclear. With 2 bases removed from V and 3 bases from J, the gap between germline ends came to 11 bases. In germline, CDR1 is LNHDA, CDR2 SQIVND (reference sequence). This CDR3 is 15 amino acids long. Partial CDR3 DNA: TGTGCCAGTAGTATAACGGCCGGACTCAATCAGCCC. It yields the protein CASSITAGLNQP. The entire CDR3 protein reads CASSITAGLNQPQHF.

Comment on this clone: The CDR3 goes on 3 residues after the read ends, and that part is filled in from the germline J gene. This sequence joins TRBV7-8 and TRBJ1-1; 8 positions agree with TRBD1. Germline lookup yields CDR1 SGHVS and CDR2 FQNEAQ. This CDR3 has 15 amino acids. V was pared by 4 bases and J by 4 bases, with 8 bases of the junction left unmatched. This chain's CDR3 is CASSSDRGGGTEAFF. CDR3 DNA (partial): TGTGCCAGCAGCTCCGACAGGGGTGGCGGCACTGAA.

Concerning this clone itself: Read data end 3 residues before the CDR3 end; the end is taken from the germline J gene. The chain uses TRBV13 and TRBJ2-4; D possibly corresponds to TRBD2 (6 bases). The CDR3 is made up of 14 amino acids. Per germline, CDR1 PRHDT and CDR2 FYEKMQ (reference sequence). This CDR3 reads CASSLAQGGDGQYF. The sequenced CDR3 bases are TGTGCCAGCAGCTTAGCCCAGGGAGGAGATGGT.

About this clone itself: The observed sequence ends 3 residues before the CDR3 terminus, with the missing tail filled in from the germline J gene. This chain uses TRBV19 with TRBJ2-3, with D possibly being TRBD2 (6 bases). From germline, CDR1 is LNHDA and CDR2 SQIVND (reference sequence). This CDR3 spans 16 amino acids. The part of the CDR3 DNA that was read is TGTGCCAGTAGTATAGATGGGAACGGGGGAGGAGAGACG. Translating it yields CASSIDGNGGGET. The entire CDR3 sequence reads CASSIDGNGGGETQYF.

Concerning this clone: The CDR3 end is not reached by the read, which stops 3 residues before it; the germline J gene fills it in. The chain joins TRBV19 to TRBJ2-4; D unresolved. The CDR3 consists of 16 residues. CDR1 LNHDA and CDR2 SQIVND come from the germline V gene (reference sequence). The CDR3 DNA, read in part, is TGTGCCAGTAGTATGTGGAGTCCCGATAGCAATCAGCCT. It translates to CASSMWSPDSNQP. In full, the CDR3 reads CASSMWSPDSNQPQYF.

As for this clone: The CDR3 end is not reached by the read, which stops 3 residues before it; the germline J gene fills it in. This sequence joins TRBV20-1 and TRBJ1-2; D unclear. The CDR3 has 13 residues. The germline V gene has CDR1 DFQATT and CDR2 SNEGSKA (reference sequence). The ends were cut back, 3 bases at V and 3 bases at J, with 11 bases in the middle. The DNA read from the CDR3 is TGCAGTGCTAGGAGAGAGCACGACTATGGC. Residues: CSARREHDYG. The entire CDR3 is CSARREHDYGYTF.

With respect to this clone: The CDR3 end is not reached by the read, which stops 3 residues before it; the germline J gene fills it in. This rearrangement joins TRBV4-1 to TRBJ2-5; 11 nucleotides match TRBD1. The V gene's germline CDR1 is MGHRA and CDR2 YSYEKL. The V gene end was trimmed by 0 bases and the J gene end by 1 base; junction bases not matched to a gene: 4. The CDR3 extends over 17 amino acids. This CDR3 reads CASSQDFGTGGQETQYF. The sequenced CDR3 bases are TGCGCCAGCAGCCAAGACTTTGGGACAGGGGGCCAAGAGACC.

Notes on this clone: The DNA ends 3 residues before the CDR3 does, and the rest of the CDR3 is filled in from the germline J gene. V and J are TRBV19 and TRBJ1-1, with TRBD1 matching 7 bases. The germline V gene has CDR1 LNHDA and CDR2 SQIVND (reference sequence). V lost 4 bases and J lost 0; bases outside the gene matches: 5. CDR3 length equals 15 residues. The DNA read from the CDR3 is TGTGCCAGTAGTACGGAGGGGGCCATGAACACTGAA. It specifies CASSTEGAMNTE. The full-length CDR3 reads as CASSTEGAMNTEAFF.

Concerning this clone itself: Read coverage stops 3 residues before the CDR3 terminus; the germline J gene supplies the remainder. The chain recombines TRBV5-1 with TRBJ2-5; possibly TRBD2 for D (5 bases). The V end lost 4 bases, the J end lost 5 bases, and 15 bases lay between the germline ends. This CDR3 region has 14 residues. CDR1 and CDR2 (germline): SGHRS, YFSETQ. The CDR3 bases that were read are TGCGCCAGCAGCCGGACTCAGCCGAGGGAGACC. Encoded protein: CASSRTQPRET. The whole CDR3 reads CASSRTQPRETQYF.

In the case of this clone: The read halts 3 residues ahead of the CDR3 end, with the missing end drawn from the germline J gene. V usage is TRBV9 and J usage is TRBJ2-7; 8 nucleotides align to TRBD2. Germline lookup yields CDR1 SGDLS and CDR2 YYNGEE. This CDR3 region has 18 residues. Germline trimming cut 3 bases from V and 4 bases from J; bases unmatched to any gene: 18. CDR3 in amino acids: CASSEPGASGSPRYEQYF. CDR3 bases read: TGTGCCAGCAGCGAGCCCGGGGCTAGCGGGTCCCCCCGTTACGAG.

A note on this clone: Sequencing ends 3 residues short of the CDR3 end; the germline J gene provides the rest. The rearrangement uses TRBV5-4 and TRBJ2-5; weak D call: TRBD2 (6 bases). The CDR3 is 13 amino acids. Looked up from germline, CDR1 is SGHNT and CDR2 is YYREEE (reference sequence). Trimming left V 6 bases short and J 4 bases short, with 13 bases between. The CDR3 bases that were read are TGTGCCAGCAATCGGGGGTCCGGAGAGACC. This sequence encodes CASNRGSGET. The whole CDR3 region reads CASNRGSGETQYF.

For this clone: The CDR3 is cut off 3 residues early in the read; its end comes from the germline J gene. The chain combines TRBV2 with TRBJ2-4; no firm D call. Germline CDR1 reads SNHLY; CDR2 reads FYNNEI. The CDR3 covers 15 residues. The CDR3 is CASSETLRPSNGQYF. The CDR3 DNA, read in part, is TGTGCCAGCAGTGAAACCTTGCGGCCCTCGAATGGT. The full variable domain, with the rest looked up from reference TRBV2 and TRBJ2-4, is EPEVTQTPSHQVTQMGQEVILRCVPISNHLYFYWYRQILGQKVEFLVSFYNNEISEKSEIFDDQFSVERPDGSNFTLKIRSTKLEDSAMYFCASSETLRPSNGQYFGAGTRLSVL.